This TCR beta chain comes out of a study of PD-1 blockade in classical Hodgkin lymphoma. Study summary: Intravenous nivolumab at 3 mg/kg was given to patients every 2 weeks.

Notes on the study in general: Before treatment, TCR diversity in newly diagnosed patients was reportedly lower than in healthy donors.

Germline CDR1 and CDR2: LGHNA and YNFKEQ. The CDR3 is made up of 17 amino acids. J lost 1 base, V lost 0 bases, and 7 bases had no gene match. The table came from immunoSEQ multiplex PCR; TCRdb's copy has only in-frame clones and leaves some out. The repertoire holds some 95,000 clones, with approximately 90% as singletons. Noted time point: cycle 4 day 1 (C4D1), after 6 weeks of nivolumab. With no exception, relapse followed autologous stem cell transplantation in all patients, and brentuximab vedotin exposure varied. Complete response, partial response or progressive disease constituted the best response categories observed. Concerning this clone: Its antigen is unknown.

The sequences come from peripheral blood mononuclear cells (PBMCs), collected before the fourth cycle of nivolumab. This TCR derives from a human donor with classical Hodgkin lymphoma. The chain couples TRBV4-2 to TRBJ2-3; TRBD2 matches 7 bases. In DNA form, the CDR3 reads TGTGCCAGCAGCCAAGAGGGGAGACTAGCTGGCACAGATACGCAGTATTTT. The encoded protein is CASSQEGRLAGTDTQYF.